Listed below are T cell receptor beta chains from one sample, sequenced in a study of cytomegalovirus exposure and HLA in healthy donors. The repertoire was sequenced with immunoSEQ multiplex PCR; TCRdb's copy has only in-frame clones and lacks some. The repertoire holds approximately 140,000 clones, more than 70% seen once, with about 1% in the top ten. Material: PBMCs. The receptors come from a woman in her sixties or seventies in good health and CMV-seronegative. The CDR3 runs from the conserved cysteine through the conserved F or W. A D gene is named only where the DNA matches it firmly. Rows give clone size only sometimes, using once, few, many, or a class for an expanded clone.

>TRBJ2-3|.|TRBV11-2|.
CASSSRLFHF
TGTGCCAGCAGCTCTCGACTATTCCATTTT
>TRBJ2-1|.|TRBV11-2|TRBD2
CASSPITIAGYNEQFF
TGTGCCAGCAGCCCAATAACTATAGCGGGATACAATGAGCAGTTCTTC
>TRBJ2-7|.|TRBV11-2|.
CASSSPMAGPTYEQYF
TGTGCCAGCAGCTCACCCATGGCTGGCCCAACCTACGAGCAGTACTTC
>TRBJ2-2|.|TRBV28|.
CASSLYDSRATGELFF
TGTGCCAGCAGTTTATACGACAGCCGGGCTACCGGGGAGCTGTTTTTT
>TRBJ2-7|.|TRBV10-3|TRBD2
CAIRGGGSYEQYF
TGTGCCATCAGAGGCGGGGGATCCTACGAGCAGTACTTC
>TRBJ2-1|.|TRBV6-4|TRBD1
CASSSGQGVGEQFF
TGTGCCAGCAGCTCGGGACAGGGGGTAGGTGAGCAGTTCTTC
>TRBJ2-1|.|TRBV5-6|TRBD2
CASSLERLADTYNEQFF
TGTGCCAGCAGCTTGGAAAGGCTAGCGGATACCTACAATGAGCAGTTCTTC
>TRBJ2-1|.|TRBV28|.
CASSLGGQIEQFF
TGTGCCAGCAGTTTAGGAGGACAGATTGAGCAGTTCTTC
>TRBJ1-1|.|TRBV29-1|.
CSVDNLWRTEAFF
TGCAGCGTTGACAACCTCTGGCGGACTGAAGCTTTCTTT
>TRBJ2-2|.|TRBV7-2|.
CASSLLAVNTGELFF
TGTGCCAGCAGCTTACTAGCCGTGAACACCGGGGAGCTGTTTTTT
>TRBJ2-7|.|TRBV30|.
CAWSVPQASYEQYF
TGTGCCTGGAGTGTACCACAGGCGTCCTACGAGCAGTACTTC
>TRBJ2-7|.|TRBV5-1|TRBD1
CASSLAGTGGVEQYF
TGCGCCAGCAGCTTGGCTGGGACAGGGGGCGTCGAGCAGTACTTC
>TRBJ2-7|few|TRBV5-1|TRBD1
CASRLGQGGASYEQYF
TGCGCCAGCAGACTCGGACAGGGTGGCGCATCCTACGAGCAGTACTTC
>TRBJ2-5|.|TRBV7-9|.
CASSSTGGRETQYF
TGTGCCAGCAGCTCCACCGGGGGACGAGAGACCCAGTACTTC
>TRBJ2-1|.|TRBV6-4|.
CASSDTALGSNEQFF
TGTGCCAGCAGTGACACTGCACTAGGATCCAATGAGCAGTTCTTC
>TRBJ2-3|.|TRBV11-3|TRBD2
CASSLGASGDTDTQYF
TGTGCCAGCAGCTTAGGGGCTAGCGGGGACACAGATACGCAGTATTTT
>TRBJ2-7|once|TRBV9|TRBD2
CASSVAPSGNYEQYF
TGTGCCAGCAGCGTAGCCCCTAGCGGGAACTACGAGCAGTACTTC
>TRBJ1-1|few|TRBV27|TRBD1
CASSRLTISGTGGNTEAFF
TGTGCCAGCAGTCGGTTAACAATCTCCGGGACAGGGGGTAACACTGAAGCTTTCTTT
>TRBJ2-5|.|TRBV28|TRBD2
CASLGLAGEVGETQYF
TGTGCCAGCCTAGGACTAGCGGGAGAGGTAGGGGAGACCCAGTACTTC
>TRBJ1-5|.|TRBV4-1|.
CASSQVQVNQPQHF
TGCGCCAGCAGCCAAGTACAGGTCAATCAGCCCCAGCATTTT
>TRBJ2-3|.|TRBV19|.
CASRPGLDTDTQYF
TGTGCCAGCCGACCGGGACTGGACACAGATACGCAGTATTTT
>TRBJ1-5|.|TRBV19|.
CASRDHLGSGGNQPQHF
TGTGCCAGTAGGGACCACTTGGGGTCAGGGGGCAATCAGCCCCAGCATTTT
>TRBJ2-3|.|TRBV7-3|.
CASTGGSTQYF
TGTGCCAGCACCGGAGGGTCCACGCAGTATTTT
>TRBJ2-3|.|TRBV19|.
CASRGGLDTQYF
TGTGCCAGTCGCGGAGGGTTGGATACGCAGTATTTT
>TRBJ1-5|.|TRBV19|.
CASSGQPTTGRGNQPQHF
TGTGCCAGTAGTGGACAACCGACGACGGGCCGGGGCAATCAGCCCCAGCATTTT
>TRBJ1-1|.|TRBV4-1|.
CASSLPAGGTEAFF
TGCGCCAGCAGCCTCCCCGCCGGGGGAACTGAAGCTTTCTTT
>TRBJ1-1|.|TRBV9|TRBD1
CASSEGGNRGLRTEAFF
TGTGCCAGCAGCGAGGGGGGGAACAGGGGGCTTCGCACTGAAGCTTTCTTT
>TRBJ2-1|few|TRBV7-2|TRBD2
CASSLAGLAGVSYNEQFF
TGTGCCAGCAGCTTAGCGGGTCTAGCGGGAGTCTCCTACAATGAGCAGTTCTTC
>TRBJ1-5|.|TRBV7-2|TRBD1
CASSAGQGYQPQHF
TGTGCCAGCAGCGCCGGACAGGGATATCAGCCCCAGCATTTT
>TRBJ1-4|.|TRBV11-2|TRBD1
CASSLGDRREKLFF
TGTGCCAGCAGCTTAGGGGACAGGAGGGAAAAACTGTTTTTT
>TRBJ1-3|once|TRBV21-1|.
CASSVLNSGNTIYF
TGTGCCAGCAGCGTACTGAACTCTGGAAACACCATATATTTT
>TRBJ2-5|.|TRBV7-2|.
CASSSTGRGETQYF
TGTGCCAGCAGCTCGACAGGGCGGGGAGAGACCCAGTACTTC
>TRBJ2-7|.|TRBV30|.
CAWRGEDYEQYF
TGTGCCTGGAGAGGGGAGGACTACGAGCAGTACTTC
>TRBJ2-3|.|TRBV18|.
CASSPPDWTDTQYF
TGTGCCAGCTCCCCGCCCGACTGGACAGATACGCAGTATTTT
>TRBJ2-3|.|TRBV18|.
CASSPPTRTDTQYF
TGTGCCAGCTCACCACCGACTAGGACAGATACGCAGTATTTT
>TRBJ2-7|.|TRBV15|.
CATSPPGEVTEQYF
TGTGCCACCAGCCCCCCCGGGGAGGTCACCGAGCAGTACTTC